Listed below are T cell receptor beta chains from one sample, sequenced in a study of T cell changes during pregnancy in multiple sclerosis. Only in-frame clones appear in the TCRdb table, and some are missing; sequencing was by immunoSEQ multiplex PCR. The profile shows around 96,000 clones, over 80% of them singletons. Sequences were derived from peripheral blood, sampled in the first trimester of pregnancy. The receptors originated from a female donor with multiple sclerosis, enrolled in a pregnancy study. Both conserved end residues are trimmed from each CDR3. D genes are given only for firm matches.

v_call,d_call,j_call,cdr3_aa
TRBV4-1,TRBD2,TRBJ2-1,ASSQGWALAGRYEQF
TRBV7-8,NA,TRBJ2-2,ASSFRRGTGELF
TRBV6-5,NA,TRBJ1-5,ASSYSTGSQPQH
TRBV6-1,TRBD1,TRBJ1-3,ASSRTGPGNTIY
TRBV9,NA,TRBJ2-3,ASSVVAGVGDTQY
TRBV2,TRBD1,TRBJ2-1,ASSDRDRGSNEQF
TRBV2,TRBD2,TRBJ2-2,ASRQLAGGSAGELF
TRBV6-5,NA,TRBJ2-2,ASSHPPGTGELF
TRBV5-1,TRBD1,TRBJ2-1,ASRPNAGQAGEQF
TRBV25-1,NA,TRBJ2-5,ASSDLSVGATQETQY
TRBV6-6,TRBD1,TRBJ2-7,AALRDRSSYEQY
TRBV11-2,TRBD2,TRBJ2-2,ASSLDSSGGRAGELF
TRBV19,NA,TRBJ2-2,ASSIGGGLFTGELF
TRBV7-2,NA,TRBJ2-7,ASSLGAGLNYEQY
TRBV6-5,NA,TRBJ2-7,ASTQLTGFFEQY
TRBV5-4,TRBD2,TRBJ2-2,ASSLWGGTGELF
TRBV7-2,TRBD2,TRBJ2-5,ASSLYLAGVETQY
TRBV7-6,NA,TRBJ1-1,ASSAMTEPSTEAF
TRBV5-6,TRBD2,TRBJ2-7,ASSLQGAGGRYEQY
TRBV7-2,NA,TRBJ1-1,ASSPRARVAEAF
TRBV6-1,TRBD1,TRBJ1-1,ASSFPSTGGPEAF
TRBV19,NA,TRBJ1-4,ASSSVGVNEKLF
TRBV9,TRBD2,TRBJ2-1,ASSVDGGAHNEQF
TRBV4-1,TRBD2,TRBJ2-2,ASSQGDPGGGGYTGELF
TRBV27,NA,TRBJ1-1,ASSLDPGITEAF
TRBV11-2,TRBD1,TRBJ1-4,ASSQDRSAEEKLF
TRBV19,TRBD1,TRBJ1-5,ASSIRGRTSNQPQH
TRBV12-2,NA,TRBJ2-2,ASRYGGPKPGELF
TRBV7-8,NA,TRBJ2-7,ASSPTRVLSYEQY
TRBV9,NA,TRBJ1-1,ASSVGSGTEAF
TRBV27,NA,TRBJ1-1,ASSLTPQGNTEAF
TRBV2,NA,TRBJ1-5,ASSAGDGGPQH
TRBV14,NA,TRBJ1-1,ASRDSGWAF
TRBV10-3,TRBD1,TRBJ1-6,AISEDRGPNSPLH
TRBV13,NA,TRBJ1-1,ASSFWDTQAF
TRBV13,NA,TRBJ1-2,ASSLRSVANYGYT
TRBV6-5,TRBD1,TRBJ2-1,ASIGRDRGNNEQF
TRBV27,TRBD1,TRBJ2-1,ASSFGQGRGGEQF
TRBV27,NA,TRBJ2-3,ASSLYRGGYTDTQY
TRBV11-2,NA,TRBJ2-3,ASSLEPSSVGTDTQY
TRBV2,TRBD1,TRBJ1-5,ASRADRGYQPQH
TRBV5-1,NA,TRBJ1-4,ASSRGGLEVFEKLF
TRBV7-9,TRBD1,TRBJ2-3,ASSHRDRSTDTQY
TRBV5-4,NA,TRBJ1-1,ASSLGGEDTEAF
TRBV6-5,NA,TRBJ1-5,ASSLDMSGNQPQH
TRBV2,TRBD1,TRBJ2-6,ASSKGQGRTGANVLT
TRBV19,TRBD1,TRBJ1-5,ASSTGTASNQPQH
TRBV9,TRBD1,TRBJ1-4,ASSTGQNEKLF
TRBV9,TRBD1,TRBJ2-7,ASSEGTATKQY
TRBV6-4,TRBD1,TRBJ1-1,ASSDSGTGRSYEAF
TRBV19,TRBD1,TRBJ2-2,ASSGVRTGLSNTGELF
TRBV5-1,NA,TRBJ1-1,ASSLERIPNTEAF
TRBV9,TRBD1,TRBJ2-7,ASNRGTGDYEQY